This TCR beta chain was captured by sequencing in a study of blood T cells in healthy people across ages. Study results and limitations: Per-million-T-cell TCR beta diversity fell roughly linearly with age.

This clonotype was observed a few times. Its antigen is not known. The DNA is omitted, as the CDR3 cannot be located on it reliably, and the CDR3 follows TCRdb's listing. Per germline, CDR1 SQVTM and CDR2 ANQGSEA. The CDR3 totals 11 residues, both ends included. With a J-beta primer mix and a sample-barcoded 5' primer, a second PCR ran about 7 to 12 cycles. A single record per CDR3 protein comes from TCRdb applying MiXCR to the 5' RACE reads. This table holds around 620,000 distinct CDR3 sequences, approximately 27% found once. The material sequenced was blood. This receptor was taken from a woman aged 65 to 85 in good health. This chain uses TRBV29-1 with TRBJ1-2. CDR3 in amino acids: CSDGSLYGCTF.